This passage covers 23 T cell receptor beta chains from one sample sequenced in a study of human T cells and chemical hapten exposure. TCRdb used MiXCR to reprocess the RACE reads, holding one entry per CDR3 protein. Altogether about 40,000 distinct CDR3 sequences are present, less than 4% being singletons, with the ten largest covering roughly 7.3%. Sample time point: patch test 2, 6 weeks after DPC sensitization. The treatment: therapeutic diphenylcyclopropenone sensitization with weekly scalp DPC. This specimen consisted of whole blood, obtained in connection with sensitization to the hapten diphenylcyclopropenone (DPC). The receptors were gathered from a middle-aged man with alopecia areata. Some clones in this sample may be carry-over from other donors' samples.

This chain connects TRBV7-6 to TRBJ2-7; 9 bases match TRBD1. CDR1 is SGHVS and CDR2 is FNYEAQ in the germline V gene. V lost 5 bases and J lost 4; bases outside the gene matches: 9. The CDR3 contains 15 residues. CDR3 region: CASSPKLTGGYEQYF. CDR3 DNA sequence: TGTGCCAGCAGCCCCAAACTGACAGGGGGATACGAGCAGTACTTC.

For this clonotype: This may come from a read error, since a much larger clone is one base off. The chain has TRBV28 and TRBJ1-5, with a weak D call TRBD1 (6 bases). This CDR3 contains 16 residues. CDR1 MDHEN and CDR2 SYDVKM come from the germline V gene. DNA for the CDR3: TGTGCCAGCAGCCCCGAAACGGGACACGGGAATCAGGCCCAGCATTTT. This translates into CASSPETGHGNQAQHF.

This clonotype was counted between two and nine times. This chain uses TRBV7-9 with TRBJ1-3, with D unresolved. Germline values: CDR1 SEHNR, CDR2 FQNEAQ (reference sequence). The CDR3 loop spans 16 amino acids. The V end lost 1 base, the J end lost 0 bases, and 10 bases lay between the germline ends. The DNA of the CDR3 is TGTGCCAGCAGCTTAGGCCAGCCTCACTCTGGAAACACCATATATTTT. This sequence encodes CASSLGQPHSGNTIYF.

This clonotype was detected ten times or more. J is TRBJ2-7 and V is TRBV24-1, with TRBD2 matching 7 bases. V trimming: 6 bases; J trimming: 0 bases; junction bases outside the gene matches: 1. Germline V lookup: CDR1 KGHDR, CDR2 SFDVKD. The CDR3 extends over 13 amino acids. As DNA, the CDR3 is TGTGCCACCAGTAGCGGGATCTCCTACGAGCAGTACTTC. Amino acids: CATSSGISYEQYF.

This clonotype was recorded many times. This chain's CDR3 is CASSLTTGSNQPQHF. Here the CDR3 DNA reads TGCGCCAGCAGCCTCACGACAGGTAGCAATCAGCCCCAGCATTTT. The gene calls are TRBV5-1 and TRBJ1-5, with a tentative D call TRBD1 (6 bases). CDR1 and CDR2 (germline): SGHRS, YFSETQ. With 4 bases removed from V and 0 bases from J, the gap between germline ends came to 11 bases. The CDR3 is 15 residues long.

The table lists this clonotype with many counts. J is TRBJ2-3 and V is TRBV5-4; 8 bases fit TRBD2. There are 15 residues in the CDR3. The trim removed 4 bases at V and 0 bases at J, leaving 4 bases unmatched. CDR1 is SGHNT, CDR2 YYREEE, per germline (reference sequence). The CDR3 here is CASSRGGPSTDTQYF. The CDR3 DNA is TGTGCCAGCAGCCGCGGGGGGCCCAGCACAGATACGCAGTATTTT.

This clonotype showed up many times. CDR3: CASSDWTSANEQFF. The CDR3, as DNA: TGCGCCAGCAGTGATTGGACAAGCGCCAATGAGCAGTTCTTC. The rearrangement joins TRBV10-2 to TRBJ2-1; TRBD1 is a possible D gene (5 bases). CDR3 length: 14 amino acids. Trimming shortened V by 3 bases and J by 6 bases, and 12 bases separated the two germline ends. CDR1 is WSHSY and CDR2 is SAAADI in the germline V gene.

Only a few counts were recorded for this clonotype. This sequence joins TRBV4-3 and TRBJ2-7, with D possibly matching TRBD1 (5 bases). Trimming took 4 bases from V and 0 from J, leaving 7 bases between them. The CDR3 extends over 13 amino acids. Germline values: CDR1 LGHNA, CDR2 YSLEER. Here the CDR3 DNA reads TGCGCCAGCAGCCCGACAGTCTCCTACGAGCAGTACTTC. It translates to CASSPTVSYEQYF.

This clonotype was counted many times. V and J are TRBV14 and TRBJ2-3; D might be TRBD2 (5 bases). The CDR3 is 15 residues long. V gave up 1 base and J gave up 5 bases, with 13 bases separating them. CDR1 is SGHDN, CDR2 FVKESK, per germline. CDR3 coding DNA: TGTGCCAGCAGCCAAGCGGCGGGCGCACAAGATACGCAGTATTTT. This gives the protein CASSQAAGAQDTQYF.

This clonotype was observed many times. This chain joins TRBV2 and TRBJ2-1; 7 bases align to TRBD2. The CDR3 extends over 14 amino acids. Per germline, CDR1 SNHLY and CDR2 FYNNEI. Unmatched junction bases numbered 7, after V lost 6 bases and J lost 5 bases. CDR3 residues: CASRGPSGNNEQFF. The CDR3 nucleotides are TGTGCCAGCAGAGGCCCTAGCGGAAACAATGAGCAGTTCTTC.

This clonotype has just a few counts. The rearrangement uses TRBV11-2 and TRBJ2-2; 7 nucleotides align to TRBD1. Trimming cost V 5 bases and J 2 bases; bases outside gene matches: 11. The germline V gene has CDR1 SGHAT and CDR2 FQNNGV. The CDR3 is 17 residues long. This chain's CDR3 is CASSPTWDSVNTGELFF. The CDR3 DNA reads as TGTGCCAGCAGCCCAACGTGGGACAGCGTAAACACCGGGGAGCTGTTTTTT.

In its sample, this clonotype ranks as medium-sized. The chain combines TRBV12-3 or TRBV12-4 with TRBJ2-4; no reliable D call. The CDR3 loop spans 14 amino acids. The germline V and J ends were trimmed by 3 bases and 2 bases, with 8 bases remaining between them. The CDR3 DNA sequence: TGTGCCAGCAGTTTTCACGATACCAAAAACATTCAGTACTTC. Protein: CASSFHDTKNIQYF.

This clonotype came up a few times. The rearrangement links TRBV18 to TRBJ2-7, with 9 bases lining up with TRBD1. CDR3 length: 15 amino acids. Unmatched junction bases numbered 6, after V lost 4 bases and J lost 2 bases. CDR1 KGHSH and CDR2 LQKENI come from the germline V gene. As DNA, the CDR3 is TGTGCCAGCTCACGGTCCGGGACAGGGCCCTACGAGCAGTACTTC. This gives the protein CASSRSGTGPYEQYF. The whole variable domain, remainder taken from reference TRBV18 and TRBJ2-7, is NAGVMQNPRHLVRRRGQEARLRCSPMKGHSHVYWYRQLPEEGLKFMVYLQKENIIDESGMPKERFSAEFPKEGPSILRIQQVVRGDSAAYFCASSRSGTGPYEQYFGPGTRLTVT.

This clonotype was found many times. V usage is TRBV20-1 and J usage is TRBJ1-1; D uncertain. Germline CDR1 DFQATT, CDR2 SNEGSKA (reference sequence). CDR3 length: 14 residues. V shed 1 base and J shed 0 bases, with 9 bases lying between them. Here the CDR3 DNA reads TGCAGTGCTAGAGCTGGACGGATGAACACTGAAGCTTTCTTT. Its translation is CSARAGRMNTEAFF.

This clonotype has ten or more counts. V and J are TRBV7-2 and TRBJ2-5; 11 bases are a match to TRBD2. CDR1 is SGHTA and CDR2 is FQGNSA in the germline V gene. CDR3 length: 15 residues. J lost 10 bases, V lost 5 bases, and 12 bases had no gene match. The CDR3 reads CASSRGLAGPLIQYF. The CDR3 DNA is TGTGCCAGCAGCCGTGGACTAGCGGGCCCGCTAATCCAGTACTTC.

A word on this clonotype: A read error is possible here, since a much larger clone lies one base away. This chain connects TRBV7-2 to TRBJ1-6; D is uncertain. The V gene lost 5 bases and the J gene lost 7 bases, with 15 bases spanning the gap. Germline-derived CDR1 and CDR2 are SGHTA and FQGNSA. This CDR3 spans 15 amino acids. CDR3 sequence (DNA): TGTGCCAGCAGCATCGGAGGGTTCGTCAATTCACCCCTCCACTTT. It specifies CASSIGGFVNSPLHF.

Many counts were recorded for this clonotype. The rearrangement uses TRBV6-6 and TRBJ2-7, with TRBD1 matching 7 bases. V trimming: 2 bases; J trimming: 1 base; junction bases outside the gene matches: 2. Germline-derived CDR1 and CDR2 are MNHNY and SVGAGI (reference sequence). This CDR3 has 14 amino acids. As DNA, the CDR3 is TGTGCCAGCAGTTACGGGACAGAGTCCTACGAGCAGTACTTC. Protein product: CASSYGTESYEQYF.

This clonotype was seen more than once but under ten times. The chain carries TRBV30 and TRBJ2-5, with TRBD2 matching 13 bases. The germline gives CDR1 GTSNPN, CDR2 SVGIG (reference sequence). The CDR3 has 14 amino acids. V shed 7 bases and J 3 bases; nucleotides not matched to a gene: 5. CDR3 sequence reads: CAYQLAGGKETQYF. CDR3 DNA sequence: TGTGCCTACCAACTAGCGGGAGGGAAAGAGACCCAGTACTTC. Together with reference TRBV30 and TRBJ2-5, the CDR3 gives the full variable domain: SQTIHQWPATLVQPVGSPLSLECTVEGTSNPNLYWYRQAAGRGLQLLFYSVGIGQISSEVPQNLSASRPQDRQFILSSKKLLLSDSGFYLCAYQLAGGKETQYFGPGTRLLVL.

This clonotype came up many times. The chain joins TRBV27 to TRBJ2-4; 8 nucleotides line up with TRBD2. This CDR3 has 18 amino acids. The germline CDR1 and CDR2 sequences are MNHEY and SMNVEV (reference sequence). V lost 2 bases and J lost 8; bases outside the gene matches: 17. In DNA form, the CDR3 reads TGTGCCAGCAGTTTAGGGCGCGGACGGGAGGGTGGGAAGGACATTCAGTACTTC. This sequence encodes CASSLGRGREGGKDIQYF.

This clonotype was seen at least ten times. The chain has TRBV12-3 or TRBV12-4 and TRBJ2-2; D gene uncertain. Deletions cut 5 bases from V and 0 bases from J, with 1 base between. The CDR3 has 12 amino acids. CDR3 in DNA: TGTGCCAGCAGTCCGAACACCGGGGAGCTGTTTTTT. Its protein product is CASSPNTGELFF.

The chain employs TRBV9 and TRBJ1-2; D unclear. This CDR3 is built from 14 residues. Trimming stripped 0 bases from V and 5 bases from J, with 11 bases between. Germline CDR1 SGDLS, CDR2 YYNGEE. The CDR3 nucleotides read TGTGCCAGCAGCGTAGTTTCGAGCCCTTATGGCTACACCTTC. Its translation: CASSVVSSPYGYTF.

This clonotype occurred a few times. The genes are TRBV11-2 and TRBJ2-7; 8 bases align to TRBD1. The ends lost 5 bases at V and 6 bases at J; junction bases unmatched: 9. The CDR3 has 14 residues. Germline CDR1 reads SGHAT; CDR2 reads FQNNGV. The CDR3 is CASSPDPGGGEQYF. CDR3 bases: TGTGCCAGCAGCCCAGATCCAGGGGGCGGCGAGCAGTACTTC.

This clonotype came up many times. The chain carries TRBV6-5 and TRBJ1-4; 8 bases map to TRBD1. Germline V gene sequence: CDR1 MNHEY, CDR2 SVGAGI. The V gene end was trimmed by 4 bases and the J gene end by 11 bases; junction bases not matched to a gene: 18. This CDR3 region has 17 residues. The DNA of the CDR3 is TGTGCCAGCAGTTCGGTAGCCATGGGACAGGACTTGGAGAAACTGTTTTTT. Amino acids: CASSSVAMGQDLEKLFF.